The clone carrying this T cell receptor (beta chain) was seen only once. Profiling relied on immunoSEQ multiplex PCR, and the TCRdb table lists in-frame clones only, not all of them. This table holds about 160,000 clones, roughly 88% found once. This entry comes from a study of blood T cell repertoires in COVID-19. Study details: Specimens from acute and convalescent COVID-19 originated in the United States, Italy and Spain.

Germline V lookup: CDR1 SGHNT, CDR2 YENEEA. V lost 7 bases, J lost 4 bases, and 16 bases lay in between. The CDR3 has 14 amino acids. Recruitment covered fewer than 25 US areas and drew participants whose ages spanned about 18 to 95 years. Participant reports of clinical history set cohort assignment. Donors in Cohort 3 who had recovered were those with two negative PCRs, healthcare professional clearance, or resolution of their symptoms. The TCR sequence derives from a woman aged 50 to 65 who had recovered from COVID-19. This chain uses TRBV11-3 with TRBJ1-2; tentative D call: TRBD1 (6 bases). Sequenced input: PBMCs or T cells enriched from blood (not recorded which). In DNA form, the CDR3 reads TGTGCCAGCAACGTAGGGGGAAATAGCTATGGCTACACCTTC. Its translation: CASNVGGNSYGYTF.